These 28 T cell receptor beta chains share one sample of origin, sequenced in a study of OX40 agonist ivuxolimab in advanced cancers. Measured with immunoSEQ multiplex PCR; TCRdb has only the in-frame clones, and not every one. The sample yields about 70,000 clones, 70% to 90% seen once. The source was CD4+ or CD8+ T cells sorted from blood, collected in a trial of the OX40 agonist ivuxolimab. These receptors were taken from an adult with an advanced solid tumor such as melanoma, head and neck, liver or kidney cancer.

The chain has TRBV5-1 and TRBJ1-1; TRBD1 agrees at 7 bases. Trimming cost V 1 base and J 4 bases; bases outside gene matches: 4. This CDR3 comprises 14 residues. The germline V gene encodes CDR1 SGHRS and CDR2 YFSETQ. CDR3 in DNA: TGCGCCAGCAGCTTGCTACAGGGGTTCACTGAAGCTTTCTTT. Protein sequence: CASSLLQGFTEAFF.

The table lists this clone with a count of one. The CDR3 sequence is CASPFPLQGAEGQPQHF. For the CDR3, the DNA is TGTGCCAGCCCCTTCCCTCTACAGGGGGCGGAAGGACAGCCCCAGCATTTT. This chain links TRBV19 with TRBJ1-5, with 9 bases identical to TRBD1. CDR1 and CDR2 from the germline V gene are LNHDA and SQIVND (reference sequence). Trimming removed 9 bases from V and 7 bases from J; junction bases left unmatched: 19. The length of the CDR3 is 17 residues.

The V and J genes are TRBV10-1 and TRBJ2-2, with D perhaps TRBD2 (6 bases). CDR3 length: 13 residues. Trimming left V 3 bases short and J 6 bases short, with 8 bases between. Germline values: CDR1 WNHNN, CDR2 SYGVQD (reference sequence). The CDR3 region is CASSDGGAGELFF. CDR3 DNA: TGCGCCAGCAGTGATGGAGGGGCCGGGGAGCTGTTTTTT.

The chain recombines TRBV4-2 with TRBJ1-3, with 9 bases matching TRBD1. Per germline, CDR1 LGHNA and CDR2 YNFKEQ. This CDR3 region has 14 residues. The V gene end was trimmed by 4 bases and the J gene end by 4 bases; junction bases not matched to a gene: 2. The CDR3 sequence is CASSRDRVGNTIYF. CDR3 DNA: TGTGCCAGCAGCCGGGACAGGGTAGGAAACACCATATATTTT.

The genes are TRBV11-2 and TRBJ1-5, with TRBD1 identical over 7 bases. V lost 5 bases and J lost 4; bases outside the gene matches: 14. Germline lookup yields CDR1 SGHAT and CDR2 FQNNGV. The CDR3 is 17 amino acids. The CDR3 here is CASSPTRQGSGNQPQHF. DNA of the CDR3: TGTGCCAGCAGCCCCACTCGACAGGGCTCGGGTAATCAGCCCCAGCATTTT. Based on the CDR3 plus reference TRBV11-2 and TRBJ1-5, the full variable domain is EAGVAQSPRYKIIEKRQSVAFWCNPISGHATLYWYQQILGQGPKLLIQFQNNGVVDDSQLPKDRFSAERLKGVDSTLKIQPAKLEDSAVYLCASSPTRQGSGNQPQHFGDGTRLSIL.

The chain uses TRBV5-4 and TRBJ2-7; D unresolved. CDR1 is SGHNT, CDR2 YYREEE, per germline (reference sequence). The CDR3 length is 14 residues. V was pared by 2 bases and J by 6 bases, with 15 bases between. The CDR3 is CASSLGSFPFEQYF. In nucleotides, the CDR3 is TGTGCCAGCAGCTTAGGGTCATTTCCCTTCGAGCAGTACTTC.

The chain recombines TRBV6-6 with TRBJ1-2; the D is unclear. CDR3 length: 13 residues. The V end was cut by 2 bases, the J end by 1 base, with 5 bases between. CDR1 MNHNY and CDR2 SVGAGI come from the germline V gene (reference sequence). The CDR3 DNA reads as TGTGCCAGCAGTTACGATCTTAACTATGGCTACACCTTC. It codes for CASSYDLNYGYTF.

This clone showed up just a few times. The genes are TRBV5-4 and TRBJ2-1, with a possible D match to TRBD2 (6 bases). This CDR3 contains 17 residues. Looked up from germline, CDR1 is SGHNT and CDR2 is YYREEE (reference sequence). Trimming stripped 4 bases from V and 4 bases from J, with 21 bases between. Here the CDR3 DNA reads TGTGCCAGCAGCACCCTCAGGGCTAGCGCTACTTACAATGAGCAGTTCTTC. Its protein is CASSTLRASATYNEQFF.

The chain has TRBV30 and TRBJ2-7; the D gene is possibly TRBD2 (5 bases). There are 15 residues in the CDR3. V was shortened by 1 base and J by 0 bases, with 13 bases between the two germline ends. The germline CDR1 and CDR2 sequences are GTSNPN and SVGIG (reference sequence). CDR3 region: CAWSDPWAGSYEQYF. The DNA of the CDR3 is TGTGCCTGGAGTGACCCTTGGGCGGGCTCCTACGAGCAGTACTTC. The full variable domain, completed using reference TRBV30 and TRBJ2-7, is SQTIHQWPATLVQPVGSPLSLECTVEGTSNPNLYWYRQAAGRGLQLLFYSVGIGQISSEVPQNLSASRPQDRQFILSSKKLLLSDSGFYLCAWSDPWAGSYEQYFGPGTRLTVT.

This rearrangement joins TRBV9 to TRBJ1-3; perhaps TRBD1 as D (5 bases). Germline loops: CDR1 SGDLS, CDR2 YYNGEE. The germline V and J ends were trimmed by 4 bases and 4 bases, with 15 bases remaining between them. The CDR3 runs to 15 residues. CDR3 in amino acids: CASSHPRGIGNTIYF. For the CDR3, the DNA is TGTGCCAGCAGCCATCCACGGGGCATCGGAAACACCATATATTTT. The full variable domain, completed using reference TRBV9 and TRBJ1-3, is DSGVTQTPKHLITATGQRVTLRCSPRSGDLSVYWYQQSLDQGLQFLIQYYNGEERAKGNILERFSAQQFPDLHSELNLSSLELGDSALYFCASSHPRGIGNTIYFGEGSWLTVV.

This sequence joins TRBV2 and TRBJ2-1; TRBD2 agrees at 9 bases. The CDR3 consists of 14 residues. The trim removed 4 bases at V and 8 bases at J, leaving 6 bases unmatched. CDR1 is SNHLY and CDR2 is FYNNEI in the germline V gene. CDR3 region: CASSASGRRDEQFF. The CDR3 region has the DNA TGTGCCAGCAGTGCAAGCGGGAGGCGGGATGAGCAGTTCTTC. The full variable domain, rest sourced from reference TRBV2 and TRBJ2-1, is EPEVTQTPSHQVTQMGQEVILRCVPISNHLYFYWYRQILGQKVEFLVSFYNNEISEKSEIFDDQFSVERPDGSNFTLKIRSTKLEDSAMYFCASSASGRRDEQFFGPGTRLTVL.

The chain recombines TRBV6-1 with TRBJ2-7, with 7 bases fitting TRBD1. In germline, CDR1 is MNHNS, CDR2 SASEGT. The CDR3 covers 15 residues. V gave up 6 bases and J gave up 1 base; unmatched junction bases: 9. Here the CDR3 DNA reads TGTGCCAGCAGCAACCCGACAGGGAGTTCCTACGAGCAGTACTTC. Residues: CASSNPTGSSYEQYF.

This sequence joins TRBV7-3 and TRBJ2-3; tentative D call: TRBD2 (5 bases). CDR1 and CDR2 from the germline V gene are SGHTA and FQGTGA. V lost 6 bases to trimming and J lost 3 bases, with 13 bases between them. The CDR3 covers 14 residues. For the CDR3, the DNA is TGTGCCAGCAGTCTTCGGGGTTTAACAGATACGCAGTATTTT. Translation: CASSLRGLTDTQYF.

The chain joins TRBV7-9 to TRBJ1-1; TRBD1 is a possible D gene (5 bases). The germline gives CDR1 SEHNR, CDR2 FQNEAQ (reference sequence). V lost 5 bases and J 0 bases, leaving 7 bases between the germline ends. This CDR3 is 13 amino acids long. The DNA of the CDR3 is TGTGCCAGCAGCCAGACAGTGAACACTGAAGCTTTCTTT. Protein sequence: CASSQTVNTEAFF.

The rearrangement uses TRBV27 and TRBJ2-3; D perhaps matches TRBD2 (6 bases). The CDR3 length is 15 residues. Germline V gives CDR1 MNHEY, CDR2 SMNVEV (reference sequence). Trimming removed 3 bases from V and 3 bases from J, with 13 bases in between. CDR3 sequence reads: CASSFVERGTDTQYF. For the CDR3, the DNA is TGTGCCAGCAGTTTTGTGGAACGGGGGACAGATACGCAGTATTTT.

The chain links TRBV28 to TRBJ2-1; 10 bases are a match to TRBD2. The CDR3 is made up of 17 amino acids. Trimming at V came to 6 bases and at J to 1 base, leaving 9 bases not matched to a gene. CDR1 is MDHEN, CDR2 SYDVKM, per germline. This CDR3 is CASSEGPGLASYNEQFF. CDR3 DNA: TGTGCCAGCAGCGAAGGCCCGGGACTAGCGTCCTACAATGAGCAGTTCTTC. The full variable domain, in which reference TRBV28 and TRBJ2-1 provide the parts outside the CDR3, is DVKVTQSSRYLVKRTGEKVFLECVQDMDHENMFWYRQDPGLGLRLIYFSYDVKMKEKGDIPEGYSVSREKKERFSLILESASTNQTSMYLCASSEGPGLASYNEQFFGPGTRLTVL.

This chain links TRBV5-1 with TRBJ2-7; 9 positions match TRBD1. The CDR3 is 13 amino acids. The trim removed 5 bases at V and 6 bases at J, leaving 6 bases unmatched. Germline CDR1 reads SGHRS; CDR2 reads YFSETQ. Written as DNA, the CDR3 is TGCGCCAGCAGAGGGACAGGGCCGCCCGAGCAGTACTTC. Its translation: CASRGTGPPEQYF.

The J gene is TRBJ2-7, the V gene TRBV7-2, with 9 bases aligning to TRBD1. The CDR3 has 14 amino acids. V shed 3 bases, J shed 3 bases, and the junction held 3 bases outside the gene matches. The germline V gene has CDR1 SGHTA and CDR2 FQGNSA. CDR3 loop: CASSLETGGYEQYF. For the CDR3, the DNA is TGTGCCAGCAGCTTGGAGACAGGGGGCTACGAGCAGTACTTC.

This chain connects TRBV7-3 to TRBJ2-2; D is ambiguous. Trimming removed 3 bases from V and 2 bases from J, with 7 bases in between. Per germline, CDR1 SGHTA and CDR2 FQGTGA. The CDR3 runs 14 residues. In DNA form, the CDR3 reads TGTGCCAGCAGCTTCTCAGCTAACACCGGGGAGCTGTTTTTT. Residues: CASSFSANTGELFF.

The rearrangement links TRBV7-3 to TRBJ2-1; 12 nucleotides line up with TRBD2. V lost 2 bases, J lost 3 bases, and 5 bases stayed unmatched. The V gene's germline CDR1 is SGHTA and CDR2 FQGTGA. The CDR3 sequence is 17 residues long. The CDR3 protein is CASSLHGLAGSYNEQFF. The CDR3 DNA is TGTGCCAGCAGCTTACATGGACTAGCGGGAAGCTACAATGAGCAGTTCTTC.

The chain carries TRBV5-6 and TRBJ2-1; 9 bases align to TRBD2. The CDR3 totals 18 residues. After removal of 1 base from V and 1 base from J, the junction contained 9 bases not matched to a gene. CDR1 SGHDT and CDR2 YYEEEE come from the germline V gene. CDR3 DNA sequence: TGTGCCAGCAGCTTGTATAGCGGGAGTGCCCAATCCTACAATGAGCAGTTCTTC. Amino acids: CASSLYSGSAQSYNEQFF.

V is TRBV27 and J is TRBJ2-1; TRBD2 might be the D (5 bases). V lost 5 bases, J lost 8 bases, and 19 bases lay in between. There are 15 residues in the CDR3. Germline V gives CDR1 MNHEY, CDR2 SMNVEV (reference sequence). The CDR3 sequence is CASSPSGVSGDEQFF. CDR3 nucleotide sequence: TGTGCCAGCAGTCCCTCCGGGGTGAGCGGCGATGAGCAGTTCTTC.

This sequence joins TRBV9 and TRBJ1-5; D not certain. The CDR3 has 15 amino acids. The V and J ends lost 2 bases and 0 bases respectively, with 9 bases between them. Per the germline V gene, CDR1 is SGDLS and CDR2 is YYNGEE. DNA of the CDR3: TGTGCCAGCAGCGTGAACGGTTATAGCAATCAGCCCCAGCATTTT. Protein product: CASSVNGYSNQPQHF. The full variable domain, in which reference TRBV9 and TRBJ1-5 provide the parts outside the CDR3, is DSGVTQTPKHLITATGQRVTLRCSPRSGDLSVYWYQQSLDQGLQFLIQYYNGEERAKGNILERFSAQQFPDLHSELNLSSLELGDSALYFCASSVNGYSNQPQHFGDGTRLSIL.

Points on this clone: This sample includes further DNA sequences coding for the same CDR3. The chain joins TRBV15 to TRBJ2-7; possible D gene TRBD1, 6 bases. This CDR3 is built from 13 residues. CDR1 is LNHNV and CDR2 is YYDKDF in the germline V gene (reference sequence). Trimming pared 0 bases from V and 5 bases from J, leaving 8 bases between. The DNA for the CDR3 is TGTGCCACCAGCAGAGACAGGGGCCACGAGCAGTACTTC. This translates into CATSRDRGHEQYF.

V and J are TRBV6-8 and TRBJ1-2; no firm D call. CDR3 length: 12 residues. V was clipped by 6 bases and J by 3 bases, with 8 bases between them. Germline CDR1 reads MNHGY; CDR2 reads SAAAGT. The CDR3 nucleotides read TGTGCCAGCAGCCGGACTGACTATGGCTACACCTTC. Its translation: CASSRTDYGYTF.

The gene calls are TRBV4-2 and TRBJ2-7; D is ambiguous. CDR3 length equals 15 residues. Germline values: CDR1 LGHNA, CDR2 YNFKEQ. The ends were cut back, 0 bases at V and 2 bases at J, with 11 bases in the middle. Here the CDR3 DNA reads TGTGCCAGCAGCCAAGAGAGGTCCTTCGCCTACGAGCAGTACTTC. Translation gives CASSQERSFAYEQYF.

CDR3 amino acids: CATSGGFDRRREKLFF. In nucleotides, the CDR3 is TGTGCCACCAGCGGGGGTTTCGACAGGAGAAGGGAAAAACTGTTTTTT. The chain joins TRBV15 to TRBJ1-4; weak D call: TRBD1 (6 bases). This CDR3 region has 16 residues. Germline-derived CDR1 and CDR2 are LNHNV and YYDKDF (reference sequence). V was trimmed by 5 bases and J by 8 bases, leaving 21 bases between them. The full variable domain, completed using reference TRBV15 and TRBJ1-4, is DAMVIQNPRYQVTQFGKPVTLSCSQTLNHNVMYWYQQKSSQAPKLLFHYYDKDFNNEADTPDNFQSRRPNTSFCFLDIRSPGLGDTAMYLCATSGGFDRRREKLFFGSGTQLSVL.

This clone has a single count. The rearrangement uses TRBV27 and TRBJ1-2; 7 bases are shared with TRBD1. This CDR3 region has 14 residues. V was clipped by 5 bases and J by 7 bases; unmatched bases: 10. Germline V CDR1 and CDR2: MNHEY, SMNVEV (reference sequence). The CDR3 is CASSLSPTGSGYTF. The CDR3 DNA reads TGTGCCAGCAGTCTGAGTCCGACAGGGTCTGGCTACACCTTC.